This T cell receptor beta chain was captured in a study of regulatory T cells in long-lasting Graves disease. CDR3 regions were amplified by Arm-PCR using iRepertoire HTBI primers to build TCR beta libraries. TCRdb called the multiplex PCR reads again in MiXCR, with one record for every CDR3 protein. The sample lists roughly 360,000 distinct CDR3 sequences; more than 20% were seen once. Per the germline V gene, CDR1 is WNHNN and CDR2 is SYGVQD (reference sequence). The CDR3 covers 14 residues. Overall study findings and caveats: Gene preferences differed: TRBV28, TRBJ1-2, TRBJ2-5 in persistent cases. Sharing of public clonotypes was greater in persistent patients (about 2,700) than in new patients (about 970).

Noted time point: persistent/refractory GD, antithyroid drugs over 5 years with positive TRAb. PBMCs were the source of the RNA used for TCR sequencing. The table lists this clonotype with many counts. Antigen specificity is unknown. One end of the junction varies from germline; a read error may be responsible. The TCR was taken from a woman in her thirties or forties with Graves disease. The V gene is TRBV10-1, the J gene TRBJ2-5, with TRBD2 matching over 9 bases. This material consisted of peripheral blood mononuclear cells (PBMCs), taken when the disease was refractory, from a patient treated with antithyroid drugs. CDR3 amino acids: CASTEREDKETQYF. The CDR3 DNA follows: TGCGCCAGCACTGAGCGGGAGGACAAAGAGACCCAGTACTTC.